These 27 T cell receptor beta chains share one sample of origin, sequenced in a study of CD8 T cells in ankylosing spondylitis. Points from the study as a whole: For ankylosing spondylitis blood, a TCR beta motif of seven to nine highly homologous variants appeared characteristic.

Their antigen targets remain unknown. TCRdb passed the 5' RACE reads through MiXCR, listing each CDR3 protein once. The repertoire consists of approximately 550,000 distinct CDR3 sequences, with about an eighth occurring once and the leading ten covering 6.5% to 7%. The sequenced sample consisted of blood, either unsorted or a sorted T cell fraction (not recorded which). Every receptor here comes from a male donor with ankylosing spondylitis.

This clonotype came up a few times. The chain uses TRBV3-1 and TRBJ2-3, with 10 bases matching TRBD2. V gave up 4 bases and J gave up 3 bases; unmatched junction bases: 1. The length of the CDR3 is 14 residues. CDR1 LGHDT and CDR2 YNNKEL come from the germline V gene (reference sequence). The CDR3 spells CASSRSGGTDTQYF. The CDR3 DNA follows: TGTGCCAGCAGCCGTAGCGGGGGGACAGATACGCAGTATTTT.

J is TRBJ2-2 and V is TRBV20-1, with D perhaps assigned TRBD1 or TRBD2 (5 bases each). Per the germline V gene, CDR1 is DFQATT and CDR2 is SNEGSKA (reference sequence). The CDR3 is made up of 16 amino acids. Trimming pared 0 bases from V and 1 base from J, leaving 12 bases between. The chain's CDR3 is CSARDIGAGNTGELFF. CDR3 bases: TGCAGTGCTAGAGATATTGGGGCGGGGAACACCGGGGAGCTGTTTTTT.

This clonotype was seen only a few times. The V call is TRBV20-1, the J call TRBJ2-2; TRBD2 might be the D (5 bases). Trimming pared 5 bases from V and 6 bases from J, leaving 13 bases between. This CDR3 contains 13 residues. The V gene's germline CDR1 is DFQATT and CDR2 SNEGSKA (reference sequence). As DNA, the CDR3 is TGCAGTGCTGAGCGGAACCCAGCCGGGGAGCTGTTTTTT. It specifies CSAERNPAGELFF.

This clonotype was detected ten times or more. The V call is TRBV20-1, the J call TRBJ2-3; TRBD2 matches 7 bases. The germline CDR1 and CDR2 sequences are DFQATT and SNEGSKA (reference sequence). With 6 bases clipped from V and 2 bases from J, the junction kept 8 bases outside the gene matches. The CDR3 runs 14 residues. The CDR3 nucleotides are TGCAGTGCGCTAACGGCGGGAGCCACAGATACGCAGTATTTT. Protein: CSALTAGATDTQYF.

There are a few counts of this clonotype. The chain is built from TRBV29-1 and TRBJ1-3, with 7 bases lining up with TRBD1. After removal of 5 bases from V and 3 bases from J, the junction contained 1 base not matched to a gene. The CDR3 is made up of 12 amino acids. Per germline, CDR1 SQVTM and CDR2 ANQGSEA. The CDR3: CSVRQGGNTIYF. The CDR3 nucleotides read TGCAGCGTTCGACAGGGTGGAAACACCATATATTTT.

The CDR3 DNA follows: TGCAGTGCTAGAGATAGGGCCAGGGGGGAATACAATGAGCAGTTCTTC. It encodes CSARDRARGEYNEQFF. The chain links TRBV20-1 to TRBJ2-1; possibly TRBD1 for D (7 bases). Deletions cut 0 bases from V and 4 bases from J, with 16 bases between. Germline lookup yields CDR1 DFQATT and CDR2 SNEGSKA (reference sequence). CDR3 size: 16 residues.

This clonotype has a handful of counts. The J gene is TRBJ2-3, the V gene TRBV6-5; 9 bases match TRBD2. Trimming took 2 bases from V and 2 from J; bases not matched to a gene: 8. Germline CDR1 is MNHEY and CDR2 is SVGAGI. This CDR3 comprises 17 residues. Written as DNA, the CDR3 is TGTGCCAGCAGTTACCCGGAATGGGGACTAGCCACAGATACGCAGTATTTT. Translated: CASSYPEWGLATDTQYF.

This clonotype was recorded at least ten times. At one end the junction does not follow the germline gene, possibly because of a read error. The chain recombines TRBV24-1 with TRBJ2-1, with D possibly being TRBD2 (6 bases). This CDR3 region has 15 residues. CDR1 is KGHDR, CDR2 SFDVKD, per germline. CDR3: CATSGEVADYNEQFF. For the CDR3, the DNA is TGTGCCACAAGTGGGGAAGTAGCGGATTACAATGAGCAGTTCTTC.

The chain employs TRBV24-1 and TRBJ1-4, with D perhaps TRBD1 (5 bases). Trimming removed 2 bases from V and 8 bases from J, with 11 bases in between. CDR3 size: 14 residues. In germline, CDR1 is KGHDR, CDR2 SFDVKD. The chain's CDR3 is CATSDSGRDEKLFF. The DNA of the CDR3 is TGTGCCACCAGTGATTCCGGCAGGGACGAAAAACTGTTTTTT.

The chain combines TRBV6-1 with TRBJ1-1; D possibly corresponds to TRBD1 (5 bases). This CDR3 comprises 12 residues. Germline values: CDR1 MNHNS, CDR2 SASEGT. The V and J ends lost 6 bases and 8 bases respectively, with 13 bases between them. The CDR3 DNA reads TGTGCCAGCAGGGAGACGGGGGGGGAAGCTTTCTTT. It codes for CASRETGGEAFF.

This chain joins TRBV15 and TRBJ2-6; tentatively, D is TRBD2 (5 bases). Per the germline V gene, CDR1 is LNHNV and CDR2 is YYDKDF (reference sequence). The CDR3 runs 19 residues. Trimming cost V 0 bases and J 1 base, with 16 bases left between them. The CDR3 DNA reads TGTGCCACCAGCAGAGATATAGGGAGAGTATTATCTGGGGCCAACGTCCTGACTTTC. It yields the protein CATSRDIGRVLSGANVLTF.

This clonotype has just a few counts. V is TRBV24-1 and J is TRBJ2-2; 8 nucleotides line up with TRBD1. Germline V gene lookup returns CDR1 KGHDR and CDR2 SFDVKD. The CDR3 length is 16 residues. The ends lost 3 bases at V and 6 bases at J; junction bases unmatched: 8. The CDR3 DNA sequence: TGTGCCACCAGTGATATTCCCGGACAGGGTGCCGGGGAGCTGTTTTTT. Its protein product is CATSDIPGQGAGELFF.

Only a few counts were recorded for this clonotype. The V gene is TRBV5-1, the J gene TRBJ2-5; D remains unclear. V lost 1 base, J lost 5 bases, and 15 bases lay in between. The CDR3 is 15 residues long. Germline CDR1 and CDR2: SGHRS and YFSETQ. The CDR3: CASSLMADNRETQYF. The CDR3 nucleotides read TGCGCCAGCAGCTTGATGGCTGACAATAGGGAGACCCAGTACTTC.

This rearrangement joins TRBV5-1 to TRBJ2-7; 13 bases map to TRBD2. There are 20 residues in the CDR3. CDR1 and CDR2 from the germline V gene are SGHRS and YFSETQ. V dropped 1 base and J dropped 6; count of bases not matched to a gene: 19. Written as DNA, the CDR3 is TGCGCCAGCAGCTTGCAGGGGGACCCGGGACTAGCGGGACTGGGCGGCGAGCAGTACTTC. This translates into CASSLQGDPGLAGLGGEQYF.

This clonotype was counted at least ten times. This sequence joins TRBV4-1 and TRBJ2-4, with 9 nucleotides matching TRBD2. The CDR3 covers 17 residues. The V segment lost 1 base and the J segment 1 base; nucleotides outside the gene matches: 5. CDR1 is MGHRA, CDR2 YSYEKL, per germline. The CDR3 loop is CASSQASGTKAKNIQYF. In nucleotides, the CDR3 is TGCGCCAGCAGCCAAGCTAGCGGGACCAAGGCCAAAAACATTCAGTACTTC.

The CDR3 DNA sequence: TGTGCCAGCAGCCTTCGGACTGTGTACCAAGAGACCCAGTACTTC. Its translation is CASSLRTVYQETQYF. The chain carries TRBV3-1 and TRBJ2-5, with D possibly TRBD2 on 5 matching bases. This CDR3 has 15 amino acids. The V end lost 4 bases, the J end lost 0 bases, and 12 bases lay between the germline ends. CDR1 is LGHDT, CDR2 YNNKEL, per germline (reference sequence).

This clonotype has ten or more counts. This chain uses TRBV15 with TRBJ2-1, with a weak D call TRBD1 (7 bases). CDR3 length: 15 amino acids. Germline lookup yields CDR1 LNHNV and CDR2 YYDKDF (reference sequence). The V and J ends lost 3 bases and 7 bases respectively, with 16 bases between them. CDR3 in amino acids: CATSSFRGVGNEQFF. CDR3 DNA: TGTGCCACCAGCAGCTTCAGGGGGGTTGGGAATGAGCAGTTCTTC. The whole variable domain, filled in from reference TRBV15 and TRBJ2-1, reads DAMVIQNPRYQVTQFGKPVTLSCSQTLNHNVMYWYQQKSSQAPKLLFHYYDKDFNNEADTPDNFQSRRPNTSFCFLDIRSPGLGDTAMYLCATSSFRGVGNEQFFGPGTRLTVL.

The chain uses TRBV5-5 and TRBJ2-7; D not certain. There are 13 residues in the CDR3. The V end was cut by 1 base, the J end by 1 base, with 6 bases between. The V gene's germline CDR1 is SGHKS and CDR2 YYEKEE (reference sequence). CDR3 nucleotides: TGTGCCAGCAGCTTGCATCTTTCCTACGAGCAGTACGTC. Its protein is CASSLHLSYEQYV.

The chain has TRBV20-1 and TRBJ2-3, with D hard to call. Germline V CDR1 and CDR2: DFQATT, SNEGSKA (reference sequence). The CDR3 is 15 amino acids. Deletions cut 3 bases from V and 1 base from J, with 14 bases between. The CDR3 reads CSARVLVRGTDTQYF. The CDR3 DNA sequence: TGCAGTGCTAGGGTCCTAGTTAGGGGCACAGATACGCAGTATTTT.

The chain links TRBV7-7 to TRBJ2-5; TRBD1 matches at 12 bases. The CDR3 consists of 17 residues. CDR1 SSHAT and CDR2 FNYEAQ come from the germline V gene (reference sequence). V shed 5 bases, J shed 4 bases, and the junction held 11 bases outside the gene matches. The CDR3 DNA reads TGTGCCAGCAGCCCGGGACAGGGGGCGTCCGTGGGAGAGACCCAGTACTTC. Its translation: CASSPGQGASVGETQYF.

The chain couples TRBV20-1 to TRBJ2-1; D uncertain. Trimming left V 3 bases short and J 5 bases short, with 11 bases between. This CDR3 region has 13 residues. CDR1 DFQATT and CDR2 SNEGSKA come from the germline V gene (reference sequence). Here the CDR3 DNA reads TGCAGTGCTAGGCACCCTGGGCACAATGAGCAGTTCTTC. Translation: CSARHPGHNEQFF.

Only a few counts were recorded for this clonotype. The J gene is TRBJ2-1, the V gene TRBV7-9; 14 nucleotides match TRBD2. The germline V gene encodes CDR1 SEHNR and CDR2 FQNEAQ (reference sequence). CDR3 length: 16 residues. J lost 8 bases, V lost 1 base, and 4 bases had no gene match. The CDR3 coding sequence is TGTGCCAGCAGCTTAGTAGGGACTAGCGGGAGTCATGAGCAGTTCTTC. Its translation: CASSLVGTSGSHEQFF.

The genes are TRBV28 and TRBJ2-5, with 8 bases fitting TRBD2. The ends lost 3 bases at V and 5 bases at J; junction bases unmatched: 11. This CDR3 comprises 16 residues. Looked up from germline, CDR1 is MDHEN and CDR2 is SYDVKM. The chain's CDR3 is CASSLEAGARGETQYF. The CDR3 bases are TGTGCCAGCAGTTTGGAAGCGGGGGCCCGGGGGGAGACCCAGTACTTC.

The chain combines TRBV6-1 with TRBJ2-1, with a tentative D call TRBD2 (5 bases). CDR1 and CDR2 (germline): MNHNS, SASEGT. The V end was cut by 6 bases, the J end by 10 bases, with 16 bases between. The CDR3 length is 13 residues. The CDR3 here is CASRTDHAGEQFF. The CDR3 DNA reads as TGTGCCAGCAGGACCGACCACGCGGGCGAGCAGTTCTTC.

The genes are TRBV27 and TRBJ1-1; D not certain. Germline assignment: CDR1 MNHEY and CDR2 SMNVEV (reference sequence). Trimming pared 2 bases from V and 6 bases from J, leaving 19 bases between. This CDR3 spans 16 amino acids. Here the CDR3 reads CASSLPPTGARAEAFF. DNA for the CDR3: TGTGCCAGCAGTTTACCCCCCACGGGCGCGCGCGCTGAAGCTTTCTTT.

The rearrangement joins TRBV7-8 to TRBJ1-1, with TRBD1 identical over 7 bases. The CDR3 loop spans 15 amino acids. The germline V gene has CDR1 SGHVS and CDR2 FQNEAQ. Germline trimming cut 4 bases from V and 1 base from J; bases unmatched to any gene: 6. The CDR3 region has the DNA TGTGCCAGCAGCTCAGGGGGGACACCGAACACTGAAGCTTTCTTT. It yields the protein CASSSGGTPNTEAFF.

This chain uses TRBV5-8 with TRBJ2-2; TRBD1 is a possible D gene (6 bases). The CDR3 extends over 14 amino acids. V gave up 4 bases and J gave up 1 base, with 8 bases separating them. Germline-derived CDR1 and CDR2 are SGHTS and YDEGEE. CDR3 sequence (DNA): TGTGCCAGCAGCACGGACAGGAACACCGGGGAGCTGTTTTTT. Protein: CASSTDRNTGELFF.